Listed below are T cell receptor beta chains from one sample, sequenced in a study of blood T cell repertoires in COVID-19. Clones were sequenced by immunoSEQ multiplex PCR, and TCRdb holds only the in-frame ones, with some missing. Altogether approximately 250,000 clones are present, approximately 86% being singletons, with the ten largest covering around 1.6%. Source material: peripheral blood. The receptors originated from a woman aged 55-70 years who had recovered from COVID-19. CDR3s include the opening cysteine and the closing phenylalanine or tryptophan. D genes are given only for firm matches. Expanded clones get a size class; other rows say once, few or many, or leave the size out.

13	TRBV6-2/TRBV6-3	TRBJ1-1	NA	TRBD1	CASSRQGNTEAFF	TGTGCCAGCAGCAGACAGGGGAACACTGAAGCTTTCTTT
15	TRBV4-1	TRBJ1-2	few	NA	CASSQDEGRDYGYTF	TGCGCCAGCAGCCAAGACGAGGGTAGGGACTATGGCTACACCTTC
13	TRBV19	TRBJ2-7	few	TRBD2	CASSIGRAYEQYF	TGTGCCAGTAGTATCGGGAGGGCCTACGAGCAGTACTTC
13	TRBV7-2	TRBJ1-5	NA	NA	CASSLQGNQPQHF	TGTGCCAGCAGCTTACAGGGTAATCAGCCCCAGCATTTT
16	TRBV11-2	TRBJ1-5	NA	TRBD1	CASSSLYGTGNQPQHF	TGTGCCAGCAGCTCCCTTTACGGGACAGGGAATCAGCCCCAGCATTTT
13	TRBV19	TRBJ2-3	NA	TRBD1	CASSPGTAPTQYF	TGTGCCAGTAGTCCCGGGACAGCGCCTACGCAGTATTTT
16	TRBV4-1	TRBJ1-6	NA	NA	CASSQDPGTPRLTLHF	TGCGCCAGCAGCCAAGATCCCGGGACACCTCGTTTAACCCTCCACTTT
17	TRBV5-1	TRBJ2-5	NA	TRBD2	CASSLAGLAGAQETQYF	TGCGCCAGCAGCTTGGCCGGGCTAGCGGGGGCCCAAGAGACCCAGTACTTC
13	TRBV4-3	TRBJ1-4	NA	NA	CASSVGATEKLFF	TGCGCCAGCAGCGTGGGGGCGACGGAAAAACTGTTTTTT
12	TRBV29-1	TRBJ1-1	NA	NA	CSGTWGETEAFF	TGCAGCGGGACTTGGGGGGAGACTGAAGCTTTCTTT
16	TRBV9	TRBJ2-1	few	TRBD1	CASSVTGGAGYNEQFF	TGTGCCAGCAGCGTGACAGGGGGCGCTGGCTACAATGAGCAGTTCTTC
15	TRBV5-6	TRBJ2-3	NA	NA	CASSLTGTATDTQYF	TGTGCCAGCAGCCTTACCGGGACTGCGACAGATACGCAGTATTTT
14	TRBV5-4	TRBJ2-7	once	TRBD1	CASSSKQGAREQYF	TGTGCCAGCAGCTCCAAACAGGGGGCTAGGGAGCAGTACTTC
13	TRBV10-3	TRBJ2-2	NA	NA	CAIKEDRLGELFF	TGTGCCATCAAGGAGGACCGGCTCGGGGAGCTGTTTTTT
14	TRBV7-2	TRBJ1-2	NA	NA	CASSYTGLNYGYTF	TGTGCCAGCAGTTATACAGGGTTGAACTATGGCTACACCTTC
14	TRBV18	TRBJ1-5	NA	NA	CASSSQGRDQPQHF	TGTGCCAGCTCATCGCAGGGGAGAGATCAGCCCCAGCATTTT
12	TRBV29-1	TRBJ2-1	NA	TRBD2	CAGLAGGNEQFF	TGCGCGGGGCTAGCGGGGGGCAATGAGCAGTTCTTC
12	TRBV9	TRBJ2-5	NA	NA	CASSVVGGPQYF	TGTGCCAGCAGCGTAGTAGGGGGTCCCCAGTACTTC
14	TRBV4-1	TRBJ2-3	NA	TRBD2	CASSRDYSTDTQYF	TGCGCCAGCAGCCGGGACTACTCCACAGATACGCAGTATTTT
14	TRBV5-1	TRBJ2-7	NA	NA	CASSLGSRADEQYF	TGCGCCAGCAGCTTGGGTTCCAGGGCGGACGAGCAGTACTTC
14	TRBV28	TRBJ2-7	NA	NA	CASSQGQLIHEQYF	TGTGCCAGCAGCCAGGGACAACTTATCCACGAGCAGTACTTC
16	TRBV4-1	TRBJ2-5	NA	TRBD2	CASSQDPSGGAKTQYF	TGCGCCAGCAGCCAAGATCCTAGCGGGGGGGCGAAGACCCAGTACTTC
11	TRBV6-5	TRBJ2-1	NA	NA	CASSYLEEQFF	TGTGCCAGCAGTTACTTGGAGGAGCAGTTCTTC
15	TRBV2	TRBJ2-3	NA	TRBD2	CASSGTSGGADTQYF	TGTGCCAGCAGCGGGACTAGCGGGGGGGCAGATACGCAGTATTTT
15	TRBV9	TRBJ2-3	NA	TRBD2	CASALSGGDPDTQYF	TGTGCCAGCGCCCTTAGCGGGGGGGACCCAGATACGCAGTATTTT
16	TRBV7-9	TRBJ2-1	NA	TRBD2	CASSQGTSGGRNEQFF	TGTGCCAGCAGCCAGGGGACTAGCGGGGGCCGCAATGAGCAGTTCTTC
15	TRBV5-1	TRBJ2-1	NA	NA	CASSLANIDYNEQFF	TGCGCCAGCAGCTTGGCCAACATCGATTACAATGAGCAGTTCTTC
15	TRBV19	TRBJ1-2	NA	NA	CASSIDRQGFHGYTF	TGTGCCAGTAGTATAGATCGCCAGGGCTTCCATGGCTACACCTTC
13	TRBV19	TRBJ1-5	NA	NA	CASSEGVRQPQHF	TGTGCCAGTAGTGAGGGAGTCAGGCAGCCCCAGCATTTT
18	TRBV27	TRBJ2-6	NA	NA	CASRTLAGSSSGANVLTF	TGTGCCAGCAGGACCTTGGCGGGATCGTCCTCTGGGGCCAACGTCCTGACTTTC
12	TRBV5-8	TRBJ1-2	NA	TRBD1	CASSLTGGGYTF	TGTGCCAGCAGCTTGACAGGGGGTGGCTACACCTTC
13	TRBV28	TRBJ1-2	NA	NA	CASTPRMFGGYTF	TGTGCCAGCACCCCAAGGATGTTCGGGGGCTACACCTTC
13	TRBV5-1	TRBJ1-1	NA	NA	CASGRGDGTEAFF	TGCGCCAGCGGGCGGGGCGATGGCACTGAAGCTTTCTTT
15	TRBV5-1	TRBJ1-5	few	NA	CASSLEGVGNQPQHF	TGCGCCAGCAGCTTGGAGGGAGTAGGAAATCAGCCCCAGCATTTT
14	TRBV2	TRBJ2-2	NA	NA	CASSGDSVTGELFF	TGTGCCAGCAGCGGGGATTCGGTCACCGGGGAGCTGTTTTTT
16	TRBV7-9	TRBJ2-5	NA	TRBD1	CASSLTSRGRSETQYF	TGTGCCAGCAGCCTGACCTCCAGGGGGCGGTCAGAGACCCAGTACTTC
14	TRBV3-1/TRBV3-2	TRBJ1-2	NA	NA	CASSQDQGPYGYTF	TGTGCCAGCAGCCAAGATCAGGGCCCCTATGGCTACACCTTC
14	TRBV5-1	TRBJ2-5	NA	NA	CASSRGGAQETQYF	TGCGCCAGCAGTCGAGGGGGGGCCCAAGAGACCCAGTACTTC
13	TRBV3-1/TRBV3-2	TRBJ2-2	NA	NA	CASSQTAAGELFF	TGTGCCAGCAGCCAAACCGCGGCCGGGGAGCTGTTTTTT
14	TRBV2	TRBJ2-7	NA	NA	CASSDPDSALEQYF	TGTGCCAGCAGTGACCCGGACAGCGCCCTCGAGCAGTACTTC
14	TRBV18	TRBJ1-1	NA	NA	CASSPPGRNTEAFF	TGTGCCAGCTCACCACCGGGGCGGAACACTGAAGCTTTCTTT
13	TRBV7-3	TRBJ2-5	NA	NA	CASSRGTRETQYF	TGTGCCAGCAGCCGGGGGACCAGGGAGACCCAGTACTTC
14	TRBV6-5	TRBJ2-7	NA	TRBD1	CASSYEGTASEQYF	TGTGCCAGCAGTTACGAGGGGACAGCCTCGGAGCAGTACTTC
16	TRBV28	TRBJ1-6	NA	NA	CASSFSPDSSYSPLHF	TGTGCCAGCAGTTTTTCCCCGGACAGCTCCTATTCACCCCTCCACTTT
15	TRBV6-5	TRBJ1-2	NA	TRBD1	CASSYSRGGADGYTF	TGTGCCAGCAGTTATTCTCGAGGGGGCGCGGATGGCTACACCTTC